This T cell receptor beta chain originates from a study of blood T cell repertoires in COVID-19. Germline CDR1 SNHLY, CDR2 FYNNEI. CDR3 length: 14 amino acids. V was cut by 3 bases and J by 9 bases, with 15 bases left in between. This clone was seen a single time. How the authors handled the data: Amplification of reference gene primers was used by the study to estimate nucleated cell counts. Assay: immunoSEQ multiplex PCR; the TCRdb copy retains only in-frame clones and omits some. V and J calls plus clone size are reproduced from that table; the DNA served to infer D and trimming. The table includes a few hundred thousand clones, roughly 80% detected once.

The chain carries TRBV2 and TRBJ2-1; a weak D match, TRBD1 (6 bases). Input material: peripheral blood. The TCR originated in a man aged 55-75 years who had recovered from COVID-19. The CDR3 bases are TGTGCCAGCAGTGACCAGGGGTCAATCAGTGAGCAGTTCTTC. Translation gives CASSDQGSISEQFF.